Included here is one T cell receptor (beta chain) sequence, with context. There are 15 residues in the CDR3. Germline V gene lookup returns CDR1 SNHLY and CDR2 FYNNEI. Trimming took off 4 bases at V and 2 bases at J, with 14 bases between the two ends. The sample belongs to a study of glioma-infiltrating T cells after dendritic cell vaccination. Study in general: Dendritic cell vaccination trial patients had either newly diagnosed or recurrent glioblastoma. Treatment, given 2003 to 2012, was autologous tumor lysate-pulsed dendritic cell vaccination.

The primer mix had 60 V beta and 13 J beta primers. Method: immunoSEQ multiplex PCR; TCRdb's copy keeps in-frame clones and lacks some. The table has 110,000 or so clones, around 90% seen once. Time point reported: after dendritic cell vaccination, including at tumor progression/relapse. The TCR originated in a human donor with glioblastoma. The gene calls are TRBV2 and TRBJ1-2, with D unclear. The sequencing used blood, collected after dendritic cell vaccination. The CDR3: CASSAARGGNYGYTF. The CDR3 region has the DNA TGTGCCAGCAGTGCTGCGAGAGGAGGAAACTATGGCTACACCTTC.